This is a list of T cell receptor beta chains from one sample in a study of cytomegalovirus exposure and HLA in healthy donors. The repertoire was sequenced with immunoSEQ multiplex PCR; TCRdb's copy has only in-frame clones and lacks some. The table records about 190,000 clones, over 65% of them present only once. The sequenced material came from PBMCs. The receptors shown here come from a man aged 40-49 years in good health and CMV-seropositive. CDR3s include the opening cysteine and the closing phenylalanine or tryptophan. D genes are given only for firm matches. The size entry is marked missing in some rows and otherwise reads once, few, many or a size class.

j_gene,len,v_gene,d_gene,abundance,CDR3nt,CDR3aa
TRBJ2-4,17,TRBV6-1,TRBD1,few,TGTGCCAGCAGTGAAGCGCAGGGGGCGGGAGCCAAAAACATTCAGTACTTC,CASSEAQGAGAKNIQYF
TRBJ1-5,17,TRBV4-2,TRBD1,.,TGTGCCAGCAGCCTAAAGCCCGACAGGGGCGCATATCAGCCCCAGCATTTT,CASSLKPDRGAYQPQHF
TRBJ2-3,15,TRBV19,TRBD2,few,TGTGCCAGTAGCCCCTGGGAGGGCCTCGCAGATACGCAGTATTTT,CASSPWEGLADTQYF
TRBJ1-6,16,TRBV4-1,.,.,TGCGCCAGCAGCCAAGATCGGGGTCCCGGCCAGTCACCCCTCCACTTT,CASSQDRGPGQSPLHF
TRBJ1-2,17,TRBV16,.,.,TGTGCCAGCAGCCAATCGACTATCACAGGGTCTAACTATGGCTACACCTTC,CASSQSTITGSNYGYTF
TRBJ2-3,13,TRBV4-3,.,.,TGCGCCAGCAGCTCAATCGGGTCCGATACGCAGTATTTT,CASSSIGSDTQYF
TRBJ2-7,14,TRBV6-1,.,.,TGTGCCAGCACGATAACAGGAACCTCCTACGAGCAGTACTTC,CASTITGTSYEQYF
TRBJ2-2,15,TRBV7-8,TRBD2,.,TGTGCCAGCAGCTTACTAGCGGAGTGGGTCGGGGAGCTGTTTTTT,CASSLLAEWVGELFF
TRBJ2-7,15,TRBV5-6,.,.,TGTGCCAGCAGCTTGGACCCGGGCAGGGCATACGAGCAGTACTTC,CASSLDPGRAYEQYF
TRBJ1-1,13,TRBV30,.,.,TGTGCCCTGGAGCGGGGGGGGAGAGGGGAAGCTTTCTTT,CALERGGRGEAFF
TRBJ2-2,16,TRBV5-6,TRBD2,.,TGTGCCAGCAGCATGACTAGCGGGGGAAACACCGGGGAGCTGTTTTTT,CASSMTSGGNTGELFF
TRBJ2-3,15,TRBV19,TRBD2,.,TGTGCCAGTAGTGCTAGTGGGAGGGACACAGATACGCAGTATTTT,CASSASGRDTDTQYF
TRBJ2-2,15,TRBV18,.,.,TGTGCCAGCTCACCACAGGGCGAGGGCACCGGGGAGCTGTTTTTT,CASSPQGEGTGELFF
TRBJ2-7,12,TRBV6-5,.,.,TGTGCCAGCAGTAACCCCGGAGGCGAGCAGTACTTC,CASSNPGGEQYF
TRBJ2-5,13,TRBV7-9,.,.,TGTGCCAGCAGCTTACCAGGGGCAGAGACCCAGTACTTC,CASSLPGAETQYF